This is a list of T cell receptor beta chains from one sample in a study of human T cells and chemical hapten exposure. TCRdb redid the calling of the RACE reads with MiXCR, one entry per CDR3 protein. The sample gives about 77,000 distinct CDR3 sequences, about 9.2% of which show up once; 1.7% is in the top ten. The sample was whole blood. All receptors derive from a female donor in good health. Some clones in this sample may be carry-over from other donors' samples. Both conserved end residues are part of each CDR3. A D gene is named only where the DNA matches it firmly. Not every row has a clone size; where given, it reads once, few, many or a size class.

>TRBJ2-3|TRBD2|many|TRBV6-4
TGTGCCAGCAGTGACAGCGGGGGGGCCACAGATACGCAGTATTTT
CASSDSGGATDTQYF
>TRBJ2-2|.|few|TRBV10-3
TGTGCCATCAGTGGGGACCACACCGGGGAGCTGTTTTTT
CAISGDHTGELFF
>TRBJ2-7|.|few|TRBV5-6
TGTGCCAGCAGCCCGGGACACTTACCCTACGAGCAGTACTTC
CASSPGHLPYEQYF
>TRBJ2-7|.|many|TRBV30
TGTGCCTGCCGAGGACTTAGCTCCTACGAGCAGTACTTC
CACRGLSSYEQYF
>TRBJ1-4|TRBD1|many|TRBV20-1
TGCAGTGCTAGGCCTACCGGGACAGCCGGCGAAAAACTGTTTTTT
CSARPTGTAGEKLFF
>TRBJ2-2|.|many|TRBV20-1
TGCAGTGCTAGAGGTGGGACGGCGAACACCGGGGAGCTGTTTTTT
CSARGGTANTGELFF
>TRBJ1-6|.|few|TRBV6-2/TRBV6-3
TGTGCCAGCAGTTACTCAAGAGGGGTCCGGGTCACCCTCCACTTT
CASSYSRGVRVTLHF
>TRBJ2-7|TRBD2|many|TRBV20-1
TGCAGTGCTAGAGATCCACCTGGGGGGGTGACGGCCTACGAGCAGTACTTC
CSARDPPGGVTAYEQYF
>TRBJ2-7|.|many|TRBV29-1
TGCAGCGTGAGACCTCAGACGGGGGAGCAGTACTTC
CSVRPQTGEQYF
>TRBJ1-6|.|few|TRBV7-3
TGTGCCCCACCCCAGGGTTTGAGGCATTCACCCCTCCACTTT
CAPPQGLRHSPLHF
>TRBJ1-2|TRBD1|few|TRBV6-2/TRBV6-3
TGTGCCAGCAGTCGCTACCGGGACAGGGGGTATGGCTACACCTTC
CASSRYRDRGYGYTF
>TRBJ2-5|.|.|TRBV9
TGTGCCAGCAGCGTACGAAGCTGGGAGACCCAGTACTTC
CASSVRSWETQYF
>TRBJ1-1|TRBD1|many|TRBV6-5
TGTGCCAGCAGCCTACACAGGGGAGCAGCTTTCTTT
CASSLHRGAAFF
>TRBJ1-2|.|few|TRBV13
TGTGCCAGCAGCTTACGCCAGACGTTCAGCTATGGCTACACCTTC
CASSLRQTFSYGYTF
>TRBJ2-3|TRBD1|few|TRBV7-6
TGTGCCAGCAGCCGCGACAGGGGGCGAATGGGCACAGATACGCAGTATTTT
CASSRDRGRMGTDTQYF
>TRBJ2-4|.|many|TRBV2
TGTGCCAGCAGTGAAAGGGGGGCCGGCAAAAACATTCAGTACTTC
CASSERGAGKNIQYF
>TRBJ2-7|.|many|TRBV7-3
TGTGCCAGCAGCCCCGCCCATAGGGGGGACTACGAGCAGTACTTC
CASSPAHRGDYEQYF
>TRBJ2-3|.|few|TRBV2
TGTGCCAGCGGTTTATTATTAGGCGATACGCAGTATTTT
CASGLLLGDTQYF
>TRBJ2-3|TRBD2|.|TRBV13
TGTGCCAGCAGCAGAGCTCTAGCGGGTGACGGGGATACGCAGTATTTT
CASSRALAGDGDTQYF
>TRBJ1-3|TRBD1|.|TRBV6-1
TGTGCCAGCAGTCTCGGTAACAGGGGTCGTATTTTGAGGTCTGGAAACACCATATATTTT
CASSLGNRGRILRSGNTIYF
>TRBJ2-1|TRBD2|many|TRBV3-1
TGTGCCAGCAGCCAAGTTGGCGGGGGGGCCTACAATGAGCAGTTCTTC
CASSQVGGGAYNEQFF
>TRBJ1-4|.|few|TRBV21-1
TGTGCCAGCAGCAAAGCGGGACAGGGTGAAACTAATGAAAAACTGTTTTTT
CASSKAGQGETNEKLFF
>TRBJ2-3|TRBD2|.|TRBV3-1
TGTGCCAGCAGCCTATCGGGACTAGCGGCAGATACGCAGTATTTT
CASSLSGLAADTQYF
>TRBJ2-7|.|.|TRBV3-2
TGTGCCAGCAGCCATGCCGAAGCGGGGCCCTCCTACGAGCAGTACTTC
CASSHAEAGPSYEQYF
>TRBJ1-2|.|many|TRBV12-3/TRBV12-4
TGTGCCAGCAGTTTAAACTTGAGGAATATCTTCTATGGCTACACCTTC
CASSLNLRNIFYGYTF
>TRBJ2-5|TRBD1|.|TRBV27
TGTGCCAGCAGTTTCCAAGACAGGGGAGAGACCCAGTACTTC
CASSFQDRGETQYF
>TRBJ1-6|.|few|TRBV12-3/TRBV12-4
TGTGCCAGCAGTTTCCGGGCCGGGAATTCACCCCTCCACTTT
CASSFRAGNSPLHF
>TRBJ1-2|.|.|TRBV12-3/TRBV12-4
TGTGCCAGCAGTTTTAACAGCCTTAATGGCTACACCTTC
CASSFNSLNGYTF
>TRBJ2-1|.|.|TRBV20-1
TGCAGTGCTAGGGCCCCGACCTTCTACAATGAGCAGTTCTTC
CSARAPTFYNEQFF
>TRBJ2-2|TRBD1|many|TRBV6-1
TGTGCCAGCAGTGAGGACAGGGGGAACACCGGGGAGCTGTTTTTT
CASSEDRGNTGELFF
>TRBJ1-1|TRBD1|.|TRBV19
TGTGCCAGTAGTATCCTAGGACAGGGGGACCTCGGGACTTTCTTT
CASSILGQGDLGTFF
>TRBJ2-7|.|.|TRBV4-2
TGTGCCAGCAGCCAAGACTCCGGCGAGCAGTACTTC
CASSQDSGEQYF
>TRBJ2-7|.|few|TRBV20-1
TGCAGTGGCCTTACGGACTCCTACGAGCAGTACTTC
CSGLTDSYEQYF
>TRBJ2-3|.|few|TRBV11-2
TGTGCCAGCAGCTTAGATGGGCGGCTCACAGATACGCAGTATTTT
CASSLDGRLTDTQYF
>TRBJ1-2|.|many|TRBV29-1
TGCAGCGTAAAGGGGTCCTATGGCTACACCTTC
CSVKGSYGYTF
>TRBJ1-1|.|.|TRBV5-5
TGTGCCAGCAGCACGAGGGGGATGGGGAGGAACACTGAAGCTTTCTTT
CASSTRGMGRNTEAFF
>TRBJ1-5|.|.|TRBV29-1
TGCAGCGTTGCGGGCGGAAGCAATCAGCCCCAGCATTTT
CSVAGGSNQPQHF
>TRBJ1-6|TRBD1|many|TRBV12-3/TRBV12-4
TGTGCCAGCAGTTTGGCTCGAGGGGGCGCCTCACCCCTCCACTTT
CASSLARGGASPLHF
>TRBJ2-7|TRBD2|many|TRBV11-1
TGTGCCAGCAGCTCAACAGCGGGGGGGCCCTACGAGCAGTACTTC
CASSSTAGGPYEQYF
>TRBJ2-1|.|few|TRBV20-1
TGCAGTGCTGGACAGGCCCTAGGGGGGAGCAACCTCAAGCAGTTCTTC
CSAGQALGGSNLKQFF
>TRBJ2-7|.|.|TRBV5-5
TGTGCCAGCAGCTTGGGTGGCACAAACTACGAGCAGTACTTC
CASSLGGTNYEQYF
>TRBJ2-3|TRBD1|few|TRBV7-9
TGTGCCAGCAGCCGTCCGGGACAGGCGCAGTATTTT
CASSRPGQAQYF
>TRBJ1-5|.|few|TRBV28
TGTGCCAGCAGTTTTCTCAGGGCGGATCAGCCCCAGCATTTT
CASSFLRADQPQHF
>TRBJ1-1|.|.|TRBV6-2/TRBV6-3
TGTGCCAGCAGTTATGCCGGGGGTAGCACTGAAGCTTTCTTT
CASSYAGGSTEAFF
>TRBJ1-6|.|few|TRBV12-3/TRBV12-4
TGTGCCAGCAGTTCACGGACAGTCTATAATTCACCCCTCCACTTT
CASSSRTVYNSPLHF
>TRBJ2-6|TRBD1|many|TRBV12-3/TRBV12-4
TGTGCCAGCAGTTCCCCGTTCAGGGGGCTCGGCGTCCTGACTTTC
CASSSPFRGLGVLTF
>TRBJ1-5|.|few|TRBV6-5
TGTGCCAGCAGTTACTCTGGCGGCCGAGATCAGCCCCAGCATTTT
CASSYSGGRDQPQHF
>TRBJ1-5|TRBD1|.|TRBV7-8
TGTGCCAGCAGCTTAGCTCTAGTAGGGACAGCAGTACAGCCCCAGCATTTT
CASSLALVGTAVQPQHF
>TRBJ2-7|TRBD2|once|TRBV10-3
TGTGCCATCAGATCTTGGGAGGGCACTTCGTACGAGCAGTACTTC
CAIRSWEGTSYEQYF
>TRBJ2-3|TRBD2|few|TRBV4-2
TGTGCCAGCAGCCAAGAATCGACTAGCGGGGAATCTAGCACAGATACGCAGTATTTT
CASSQESTSGESSTDTQYF
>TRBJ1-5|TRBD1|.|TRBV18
TGTGCCAGCTCACCGAGACAGGGCTCAATCAGCCCCCAGCATTTT
CASSPRQGSISPQHF
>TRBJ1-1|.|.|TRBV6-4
TGTGCCAGCAGTCCTAATATGAGGGACATGAACACTGAAGCTTTCTTT
CASSPNMRDMNTEAFF
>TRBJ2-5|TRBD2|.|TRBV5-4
TGTGCCAGCAGCTTGCACCAACTAGCGGGGGGGGAGACCCAGTACTTC
CASSLHQLAGGETQYF
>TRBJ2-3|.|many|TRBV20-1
TGCAGTAACAGGGAAGGAACTGGCACAGATACGCAGTATTTT
CSNREGTGTDTQYF
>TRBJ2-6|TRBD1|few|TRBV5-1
TGCGCCAGCAGCTTCCCTTCCACAGGGGATGAGACTTTC
CASSFPSTGDETF